The rows below give T cell receptor beta chains drawn from one sample of a study of shared clonotypes between healthy human individuals. TCRdb's table, derived via immunoSEQ multiplex PCR, lists solely in-frame clones and lacks some. The data contain more than 2,000,000 clones, around 94% of them seen just once; the ten biggest clones take up 0.13% to 0.15%. Material: naive CD4+ T cells sorted from blood. These receptors were collected from a man aged 18 to 29 in good health. Each CDR3 is given with its conserved first and last residue. D genes are given only for firm matches. The size field is filled for only some rows; it gives once, few, many or a size class.

abundance	v_gene	len	d_gene	j_gene	CDR3aa	CDR3nt
NA	TRBV5-4	16	NA	TRBJ2-2	CASSWGSERATGELFF	TGTGCCAGCAGCTGGGGAAGCGAGAGGGCCACCGGGGAGCTGTTTTTT
NA	TRBV2	14	TRBD1	TRBJ2-2	CASSRGLRTGELFF	TGTGCCAGCAGCAGGGGGCTGAGAACCGGGGAGCTGTTTTTT
NA	TRBV11-2	16	TRBD2	TRBJ2-3	CASSLDQLAGEGTQYF	TGTGCCAGCAGCTTAGATCAGCTAGCTGGGGAGGGTACGCAGTATTTT
NA	TRBV28	14	TRBD1	TRBJ2-7	CASSSEDRAYEQYF	TGTGCCAGCAGTTCAGAAGACAGGGCCTACGAGCAGTACTTC
NA	TRBV6-5	15	NA	TRBJ2-7	CASRGSHTPSYEQYF	TGTGCCAGCAGGGGTTCCCATACACCTTCCTACGAGCAGTACTTC
NA	TRBV18	15	TRBD1	TRBJ2-5	CASSGPGQDQETQYF	TGTGCCAGCTCGGGTCCGGGACAGGACCAAGAGACCCAGTACTTC
NA	TRBV7-8	14	TRBD1	TRBJ2-7	CASSRRDRGYEQYF	TGTGCCAGCAGCCGCCGGGACAGGGGTTACGAGCAGTACTTC
NA	TRBV29-1	13	NA	TRBJ1-5	CSVAKDSNQPQHF	TGCAGCGTTGCCAAGGACAGTAATCAGCCCCAGCATTTT
NA	TRBV5-1	16	NA	TRBJ2-7	CASSLALTQGGYEQYF	TGCGCCAGCAGCTTGGCTCTGACACAGGGAGGTTACGAGCAGTACTTC
NA	TRBV30	13	NA	TRBJ1-6	CAWQDSYNSPLHF	TGTGCCTGGCAAGACTCCTATAATTCACCCCTCCACTTT
NA	TRBV28	13	NA	TRBJ1-1	CASSLWTTTEAFF	TGTGCCAGCAGTTTGTGGACAACCACTGAAGCTTTCTTT
NA	TRBV6-5	16	NA	TRBJ2-7	CASSYSGRTSVSEQYF	TGTGCCAGCAGTTACTCGGGGAGGACCTCCGTTTCCGAGCAGTACTTC
NA	TRBV6-1	14	NA	TRBJ2-3	CASSGRTVSNTQYF	TGTGCCAGCAGTGGGAGGACCGTATCAAATACGCAGTATTTT
NA	TRBV7-2	15	TRBD1	TRBJ2-7	CASSGDRSTAYEQYF	TGTGCCAGCAGCGGGGACAGGTCAACAGCCTACGAGCAGTACTTC
NA	TRBV6-6	14	NA	TRBJ2-5	CASSYSGGGETQYF	TGTGCCAGCAGTTACTCGGGGGGCGGAGAGACCCAGTACTTC
NA	TRBV10-3	15	NA	TRBJ2-2	CAISESSRYTGELFF	TGTGCCATCAGTGAGTCTAGCCGATACACCGGGGAGCTGTTTTTT
NA	TRBV15	13	NA	TRBJ1-4	CATSRDGLGGLFF	TGTGCCACCAGCAGAGATGGGTTGGGGGGCTTGTTTTTT
NA	TRBV29-1	14	NA	TRBJ2-1	CSVVWTLGYNEQFF	TGCAGCGTTGTATGGACCTTGGGCTACAATGAGCAGTTCTTC
NA	TRBV11-3	15	NA	TRBJ2-1	CASSLSWQGDNEQFF	TGTGCCAGCAGCTTATCGTGGCAGGGTGACAATGAGCAGTTCTTC
NA	TRBV6-5	14	TRBD1	TRBJ1-2	CASSITGQGDGYTF	TGTGCCAGCAGCATTACTGGACAGGGAGATGGCTACACCTTC
NA	TRBV5-1	15	NA	TRBJ2-7	CASRRRGEGTYEQYF	TGCGCCAGCCGCCGCAGGGGCGAAGGGACCTACGAGCAGTACTTC
NA	TRBV9	17	TRBD1	TRBJ1-3	CASSVGTGGTRGNTIYF	TGTGCCAGCAGCGTTGGGACAGGGGGCACACGTGGAAACACCATATATTTT
NA	TRBV6-5	11	NA	TRBJ2-3	CASRMTDTQYF	TGTGCCAGCAGAATGACAGATACGCAGTATTTT
NA	TRBV5-1	17	NA	TRBJ2-2	CASSLAGDRQLTGELFF	TGCGCCAGCAGCTTGGCCGGAGACAGACAACTTACCGGGGAGCTGTTTTTT
NA	TRBV6-1	16	TRBD1	TRBJ1-6	CASSELGQAYNSPLHF	TGTGCCAGCAGTGAATTGGGACAGGCCTATAATTCACCCCTCCACTTT
NA	TRBV11-2	15	NA	TRBJ2-7	CASSSQSVGAYEQYF	TGTGCCAGCAGCAGCCAGTCCGTTGGGGCCTACGAGCAGTACTTC
few	TRBV7-2	14	NA	TRBJ2-6	CASSFDSGANVLTF	TGTGCCAGCAGCTTCGACTCTGGGGCCAACGTCCTGACTTTC
NA	TRBV27	13	NA	TRBJ2-7	CASSFRWSYEQYF	TGTGCCAGCAGTTTTCGGTGGTCCTACGAGCAGTACTTC
once	TRBV7-3	14	NA	TRBJ2-3	CASSLRQGPDTQYF	TGTGCCAGCAGCTTAAGGCAGGGGCCAGATACGCAGTATTTT
NA	TRBV29-1	15	TRBD1	TRBJ1-4	CSAGQGSGTNEKLFF	TGCAGCGCCGGACAGGGATCGGGAACTAATGAAAAACTGTTTTTT
NA	TRBV6-5	15	NA	TRBJ1-2	CASSYGGNTNYGYTF	TGTGCCAGCAGTTACGGGGGGAACACTAACTATGGCTACACCTTC
NA	TRBV5-1	15	TRBD2	TRBJ2-1	CASSLEGTSGSAQFF	TGCGCCAGCAGCTTGGAGGGGACTAGCGGGAGTGCGCAGTTCTTC
few	TRBV30	14	NA	TRBJ1-1	CAWSVSHLSTEAFF	TGTGCCTGGAGTGTAAGTCACCTGAGTACTGAAGCTTTCTTT
NA	TRBV4-3	15	NA	TRBJ2-2	CASSPRAGSTGELFF	TGCGCCAGCAGCCCCCGGGCAGGCAGCACCGGGGAGCTGTTTTTT
NA	TRBV5-5	15	NA	TRBJ1-5	CASSSFSGVNQPQHF	TGTGCCAGCAGCTCGTTTTCGGGGGTCAATCAGCCCCAGCATTTT
NA	TRBV18	16	NA	TRBJ1-6	CASSPPMGTGNSPLHF	TGTGCCAGCTCACCACCAATGGGGACGGGGAATTCACCCCTCCACTTT
NA	TRBV10-1	16	TRBD1	TRBJ2-3	CASSQAGTGGLDTQYF	TGCGCCAGCAGCCAAGCCGGGACAGGGGGTCTAGATACGCAGTATTTT
NA	TRBV14	15	TRBD2	TRBJ2-3	CASSPLGGSPYTQYF	TGTGCCAGCAGCCCTCTTGGCGGGAGTCCGTATACGCAGTATTTT